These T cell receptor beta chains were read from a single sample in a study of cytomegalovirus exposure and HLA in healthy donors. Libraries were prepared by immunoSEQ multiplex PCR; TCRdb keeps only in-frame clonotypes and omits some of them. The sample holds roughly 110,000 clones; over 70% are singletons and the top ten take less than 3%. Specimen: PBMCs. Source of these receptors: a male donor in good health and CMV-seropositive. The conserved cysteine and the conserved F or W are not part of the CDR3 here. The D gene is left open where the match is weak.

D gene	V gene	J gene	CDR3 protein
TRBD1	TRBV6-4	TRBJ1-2	ASRDSGDSSYGYP
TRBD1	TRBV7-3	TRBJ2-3	ASSAGQVQADTQY
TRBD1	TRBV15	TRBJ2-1	ATAAGGREQF
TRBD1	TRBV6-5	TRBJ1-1	ASSPRTGTEAF
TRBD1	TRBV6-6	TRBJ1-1	ASNDRGAMNTEAF
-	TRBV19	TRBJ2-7	ASSLQRISSYEQY
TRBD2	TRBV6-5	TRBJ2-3	ASRTGLAGRYTQY
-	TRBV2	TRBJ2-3	ATQEQGWASTDTQY
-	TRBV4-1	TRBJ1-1	ASSQDWRVRASTEAF
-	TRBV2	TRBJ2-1	ASSVRGGLSNEQF
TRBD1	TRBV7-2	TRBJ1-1	ASNDRDRGSTEAF
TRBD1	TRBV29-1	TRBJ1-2	SVALQGGGYGYT
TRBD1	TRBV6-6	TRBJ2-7	ASSYGWTGEYEQY
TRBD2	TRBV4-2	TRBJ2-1	ASSQELAGPSSYNEQF
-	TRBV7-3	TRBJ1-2	ASSLSSPGTQYGYT
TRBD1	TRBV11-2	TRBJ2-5	ASSFPLQGARSETQY
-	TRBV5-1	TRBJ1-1	ASSLAVFGQGSMNTEAF
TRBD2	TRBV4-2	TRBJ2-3	ASSPGELAGRLPDTQY
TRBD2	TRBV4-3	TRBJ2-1	ASSQERVAGDNEQF
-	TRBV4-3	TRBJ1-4	ASSQEASWEKLF
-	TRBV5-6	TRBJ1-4	ASSLAGVEEKLF
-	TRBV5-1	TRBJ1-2	ASSLETGPYGYT
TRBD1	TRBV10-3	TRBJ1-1	AISEPGTGNTEAF
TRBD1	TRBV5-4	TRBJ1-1	ASSYRQGPLMNTEAF
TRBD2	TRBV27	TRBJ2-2	ASSSLAGGRTGELF
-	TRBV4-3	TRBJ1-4	ASSQVTATNEKLF
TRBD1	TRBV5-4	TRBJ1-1	ASRYTGGTEAF
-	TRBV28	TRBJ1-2	ASSFQGTSSGYT
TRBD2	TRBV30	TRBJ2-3	AWRTSGGTDTQY
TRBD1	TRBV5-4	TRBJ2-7	ASSLAGRTGGAEQY
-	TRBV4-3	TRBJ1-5	ASSQDLTASPYQPQH
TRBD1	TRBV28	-	ASSPPAGTGNYEQY
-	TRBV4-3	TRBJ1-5	ASSQDRRGPGNQPQH
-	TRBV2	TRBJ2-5	ASSESTQETQY
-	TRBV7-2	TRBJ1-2	ASSLDAGVYGYT
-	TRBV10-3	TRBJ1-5	ATGGQRSNQPQH
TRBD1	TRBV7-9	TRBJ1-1	ASSFSVGQGFPEAF
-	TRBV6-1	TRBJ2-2	ASSTRHDTGELF
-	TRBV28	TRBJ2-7	ASSLQTLSSYEQY
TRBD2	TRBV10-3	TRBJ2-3	ATTSGGSSTDTQY
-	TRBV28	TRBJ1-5	ASSSRPRGGYQPQH
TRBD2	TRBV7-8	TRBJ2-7	ASSLQRGRDYEQY
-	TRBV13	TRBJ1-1	ASRIQGGNTEAF
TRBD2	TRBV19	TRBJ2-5	ASSIPFGSSGHETQY
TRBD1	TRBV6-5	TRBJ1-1	ASSRQGAGTEAF
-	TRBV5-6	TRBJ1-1	ASSLEVEPEAF
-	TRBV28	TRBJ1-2	ATSRRPSYGYT
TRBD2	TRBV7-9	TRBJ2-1	ASSFVPGLAGTEQF
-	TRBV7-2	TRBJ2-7	ASSLEGVGSYEQY
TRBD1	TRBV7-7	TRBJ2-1	ASSPRTGTGAYNEQF
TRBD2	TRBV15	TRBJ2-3	ATSASGPTDTQY
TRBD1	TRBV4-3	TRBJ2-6	ASSRDRSFSGANVLT
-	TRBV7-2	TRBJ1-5	ASSLAQGSNQPQH